This T cell receptor beta chain was sequenced for a study of blood T cell repertoires in COVID-19. Study-wide background: Whether acute or convalescent, the COVID-19 samples came from the United States, Italy and Spain.

Original methodology: The assay estimated nucleated cells by amplifying reference gene primers. Produced via immunoSEQ multiplex PCR; TCRdb's table is partial and in-frame only. Clone size and V and J calls were adopted from that table, with D and trimming inferred from the DNA. The data contain 250,000 to 350,000 clones, under 90% of them singletons. Enrolment of Seattle patients took place during active infection, and they were followed longitudinally. Per the germline V gene, CDR1 is MDHEN and CDR2 is SYDVKM. The CDR3 sequence is 12 residues long. V lost 2 bases and J 10 bases, leaving 11 bases between the germline ends.

The source material was peripheral blood. This TCR derives from a woman between 25 and 40 years old with COVID-19, enrolled during active disease. J is TRBJ1-1 and V is TRBV28; a possible D gene is TRBD1 (5 bases). Written as DNA, the CDR3 is TGTGCCAGCAGTTTACGGGGGAAGGGAGCTTTCTTT. Translation gives CASSLRGKGAFF.